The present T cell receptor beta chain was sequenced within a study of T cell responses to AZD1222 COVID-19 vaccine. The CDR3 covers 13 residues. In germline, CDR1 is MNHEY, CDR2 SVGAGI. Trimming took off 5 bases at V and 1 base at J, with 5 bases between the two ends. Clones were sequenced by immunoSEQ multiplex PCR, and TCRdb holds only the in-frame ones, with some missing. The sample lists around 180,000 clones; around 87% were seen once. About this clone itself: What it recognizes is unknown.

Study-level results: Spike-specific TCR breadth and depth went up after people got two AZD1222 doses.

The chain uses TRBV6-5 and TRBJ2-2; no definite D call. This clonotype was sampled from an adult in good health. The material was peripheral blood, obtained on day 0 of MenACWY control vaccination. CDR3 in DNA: TGTGCCAGCAGTCGGGTGAACACCGGGGAGCTGTTTTTT. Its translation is CASSRVNTGELFF.